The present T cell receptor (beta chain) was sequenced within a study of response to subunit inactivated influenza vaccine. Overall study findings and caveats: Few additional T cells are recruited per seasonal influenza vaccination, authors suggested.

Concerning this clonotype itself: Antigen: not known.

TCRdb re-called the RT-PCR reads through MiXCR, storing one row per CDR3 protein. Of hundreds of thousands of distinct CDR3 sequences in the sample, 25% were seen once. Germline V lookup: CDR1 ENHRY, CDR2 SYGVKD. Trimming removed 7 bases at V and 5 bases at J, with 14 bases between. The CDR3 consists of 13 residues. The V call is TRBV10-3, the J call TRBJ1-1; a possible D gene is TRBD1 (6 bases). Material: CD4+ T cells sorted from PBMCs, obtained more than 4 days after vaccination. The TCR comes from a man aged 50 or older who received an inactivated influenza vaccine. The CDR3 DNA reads TGTGCCATCAACGAACAGGGCCGGACTGAAGCTTTCTTT. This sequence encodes CAINEQGRTEAFF.